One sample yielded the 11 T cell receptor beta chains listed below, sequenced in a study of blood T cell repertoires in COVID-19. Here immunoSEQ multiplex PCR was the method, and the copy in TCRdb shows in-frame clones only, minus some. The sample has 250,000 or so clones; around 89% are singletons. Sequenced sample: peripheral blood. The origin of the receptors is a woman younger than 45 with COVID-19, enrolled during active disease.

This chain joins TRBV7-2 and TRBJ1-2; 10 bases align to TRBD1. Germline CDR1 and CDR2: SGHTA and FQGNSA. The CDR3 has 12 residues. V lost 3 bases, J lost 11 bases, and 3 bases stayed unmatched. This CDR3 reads CASSLDRGLYTF. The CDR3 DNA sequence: TGTGCCAGCAGCTTGGACAGGGGGTTATACACCTTC. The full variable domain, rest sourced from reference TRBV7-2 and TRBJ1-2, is GAGVSQSPSNKVTEKGKDVELRCDPISGHTALYWYRQSLGQGLEFLIYFQGNSAPDKSGLPSDRFSAERTGGSVSTLTIQRTQQEDSAVYLCASSLDRGLYTFGSGTRLTVV.

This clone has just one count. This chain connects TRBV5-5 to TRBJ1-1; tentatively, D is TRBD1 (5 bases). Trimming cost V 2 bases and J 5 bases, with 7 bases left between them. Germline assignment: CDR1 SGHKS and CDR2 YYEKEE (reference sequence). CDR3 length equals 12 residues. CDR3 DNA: TGTGCCAGCAGCTTCAGGGTGACTGAAGCTTTCTTT. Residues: CASSFRVTEAFF.

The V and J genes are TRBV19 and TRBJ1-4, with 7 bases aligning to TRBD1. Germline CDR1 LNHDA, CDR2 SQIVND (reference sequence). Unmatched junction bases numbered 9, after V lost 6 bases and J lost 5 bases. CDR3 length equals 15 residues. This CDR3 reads CASSLGQSINEKLFF. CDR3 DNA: TGTGCCAGTAGCCTGGGACAGTCAATAAATGAAAAACTGTTTTTT.

The CDR3 DNA sequence: TGTGCCAGTAGGGAAACAGGGGAAAATCAGCCCCAGCATTTT. It codes for CASRETGENQPQHF. The rearrangement uses TRBV19 and TRBJ1-5; 7 positions match TRBD1. The CDR3 runs 14 residues. Germline V gene data show CDR1 as LNHDA and CDR2 as SQIVND (reference sequence). Trimming took 6 bases from V and 4 from J; bases not matched to a gene: 6.

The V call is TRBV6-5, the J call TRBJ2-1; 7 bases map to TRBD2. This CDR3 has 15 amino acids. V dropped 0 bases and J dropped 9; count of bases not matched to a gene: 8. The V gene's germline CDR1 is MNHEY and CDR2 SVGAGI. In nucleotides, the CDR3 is TGTGCCAGCAGTTACTCGATTGCGGGAGTAACTGAGCAGTTCTTC. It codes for CASSYSIAGVTEQFF.

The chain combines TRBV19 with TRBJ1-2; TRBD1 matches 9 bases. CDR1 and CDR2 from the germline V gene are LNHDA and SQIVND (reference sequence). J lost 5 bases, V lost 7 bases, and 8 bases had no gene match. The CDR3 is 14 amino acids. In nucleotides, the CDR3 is TGTGCCAGTAATACAGGGGGCTCAGTGTATGGCTACACCTTC. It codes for CASNTGGSVYGYTF.

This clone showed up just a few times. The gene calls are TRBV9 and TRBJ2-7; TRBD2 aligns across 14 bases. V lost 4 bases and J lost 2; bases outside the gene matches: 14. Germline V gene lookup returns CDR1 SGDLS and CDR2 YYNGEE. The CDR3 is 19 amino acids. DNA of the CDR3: TGTGCCAGCAGCTCCCCCGTGGGACTAGCGGGAGCGGGCGCCTACGAGCAGTACGTC. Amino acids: CASSSPVGLAGAGAYEQYV.

The CDR3 DNA reads as TGTGCCAGCTCACCTCGAAGGGGCAATGAGCAGTTCTTC. Its protein is CASSPRRGNEQFF. This rearrangement joins TRBV18 to TRBJ2-1; maybe TRBD1 (5 bases). The CDR3 extends over 13 amino acids. Germline CDR1 is KGHSH and CDR2 is LQKENI. V lost 3 bases, J lost 6 bases, and 9 bases lay in between.

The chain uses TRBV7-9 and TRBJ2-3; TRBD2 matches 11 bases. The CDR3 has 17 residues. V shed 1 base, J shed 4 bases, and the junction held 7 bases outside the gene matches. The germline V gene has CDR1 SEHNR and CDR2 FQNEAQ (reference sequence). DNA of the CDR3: TGTGCCAGCAGCTTAGAGGGTAGCGGGGGGGACGCAGATACGCAGTATTTT. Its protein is CASSLEGSGGDADTQYF.

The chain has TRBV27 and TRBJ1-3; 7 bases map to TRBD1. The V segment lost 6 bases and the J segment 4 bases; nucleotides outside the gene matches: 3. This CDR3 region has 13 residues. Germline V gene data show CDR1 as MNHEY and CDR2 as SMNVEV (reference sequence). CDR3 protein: CASRQGRGNTIYF. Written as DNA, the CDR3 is TGTGCCAGCAGACAGGGGCGGGGAAACACCATATATTTT.

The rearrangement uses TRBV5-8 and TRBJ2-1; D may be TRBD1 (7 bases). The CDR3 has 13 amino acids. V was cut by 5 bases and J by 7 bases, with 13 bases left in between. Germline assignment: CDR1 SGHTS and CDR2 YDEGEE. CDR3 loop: CASRKQGRNEQFF. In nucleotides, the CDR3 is TGTGCCAGCAGAAAACAGGGGAGGAATGAGCAGTTCTTC. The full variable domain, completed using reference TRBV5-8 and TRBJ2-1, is EAGVTQSPTHLIKTRGQQATLRCSPISGHTSVYWYQQALGLGLQFLLWYDEGEERNRGNFPPRFSGRQFPNYSSELNVNALELEDSALYLCASRKQGRNEQFFGPGTRLTVL.